This is a list of T cell receptor beta chains from one sample in a study of cytomegalovirus exposure and HLA in healthy donors. Libraries were prepared by immunoSEQ multiplex PCR; TCRdb keeps only in-frame clonotypes and omits some of them. Of about 110,000 clones detected, 70% to 85% appear once; the ten largest clones hold 6.2%. Specimen: PBMCs. The receptor source for this set is a man aged 25 to 40 in good health and CMV-seropositive. Each CDR3 is given with its conserved first and last residue. The D gene is left open where the match is weak. Clone size appears in some rows only: once, few, many, or a class for an expanded clone.

CDR3aa: CASRGLAGADEQFF; CDR3nt: TGTGCCAGCAGGGGACTAGCGGGGGCCGATGAGCAGTTCTTC; v_gene: TRBV25-1; d_gene: TRBD2; abundance: .; j_gene: TRBJ2-1
CDR3aa: CASSYSRETEAFF; CDR3nt: TGTGCCAGCAGTTACTCGAGAGAAACTGAAGCTTTCTTT; v_gene: TRBV6-5; d_gene: .; abundance: few; j_gene: TRBJ1-1
CDR3aa: CASSSGTGLYEQYF; CDR3nt: TGTGCCAGCAGCTCCGGGACAGGCCTCTACGAGCAGTACTTC; v_gene: TRBV7-2; d_gene: TRBD1; abundance: .; j_gene: TRBJ2-7
CDR3aa: CASSPGTGGYEQYF; CDR3nt: TGTGCCAGCAGCCCAGGGACAGGGGGCTACGAGCAGTACTTC; v_gene: TRBV7-6; d_gene: TRBD1; abundance: .; j_gene: TRBJ2-7
CDR3aa: CASSLAGGDNQPQHF; CDR3nt: TGCGCCAGCAGCTTGGCCGGCGGGGACAATCAGCCCCAGCATTTT; v_gene: TRBV5-1; d_gene: .; abundance: .; j_gene: TRBJ1-5
CDR3aa: CASSEKYGVSGEKLFF; CDR3nt: TGTGCCAGCAGTGAAAAGTATGGGGTTAGCGGTGAAAAACTGTTTTTT; v_gene: TRBV2; d_gene: .; abundance: .; j_gene: TRBJ1-4
CDR3aa: CASSPDSSGVFQETQYF; CDR3nt: TGCGCCAGCAGCCCCGATTCTAGCGGGGTCTTCCAAGAGACCCAGTACTTC; v_gene: TRBV4-1; d_gene: TRBD2; abundance: .; j_gene: TRBJ2-5
CDR3aa: CASSPPAGQGREKLFF; CDR3nt: TGTGCCAGCAGCCCACCTGCGGGACAGGGTCGGGAAAAACTGTTTTTT; v_gene: TRBV7-9; d_gene: TRBD1; abundance: .; j_gene: TRBJ1-4
CDR3aa: CASSWDREETQYF; CDR3nt: TGTGCCAGCAGTTGGGACAGGGAAGAGACCCAGTACTTC; v_gene: TRBV2; d_gene: TRBD1; abundance: .; j_gene: TRBJ2-5
CDR3aa: CASSFTDRGPNTEAFF; CDR3nt: TGTGCCAGCAGTTTCACTGACAGGGGGCCTAACACTGAAGCTTTCTTT; v_gene: TRBV28; d_gene: TRBD1; abundance: .; j_gene: TRBJ1-1
CDR3aa: CASNSYPRGGRPDTQYF; CDR3nt: TGTGCCAGTAACTCGTACCCGCGGGGGGGCCGCCCAGATACGCAGTATTTT; v_gene: TRBV19; d_gene: TRBD2; abundance: .; j_gene: TRBJ2-3
CDR3aa: CASSLRGEDTEAFF; CDR3nt: TGTGCCAGCAGCTTAAGGGGGGAGGACACTGAAGCTTTCTTT; v_gene: TRBV7-3; d_gene: .; abundance: .; j_gene: TRBJ1-1
CDR3aa: CASSPPAGGQETQYF; CDR3nt: TGTGCCAGCTCACCTCCAGCGGGGGGGCAAGAGACCCAGTACTTC; v_gene: TRBV18; d_gene: TRBD2; abundance: .; j_gene: TRBJ2-5
CDR3aa: CASTPDRRSNQPQHF; CDR3nt: TGTGCCAGCACCCCCGACAGGAGGAGCAATCAGCCCCAGCATTTT; v_gene: TRBV7-8; d_gene: .; abundance: .; j_gene: TRBJ1-5
CDR3aa: CASSLGGAGNYGYTF; CDR3nt: TGTGCCAGCAGCTTAGGGGGGGCTGGCAACTATGGCTACACCTTC; v_gene: TRBV7-3; d_gene: .; abundance: .; j_gene: TRBJ1-2
CDR3aa: CASSSVQGAGGYTF; CDR3nt: TGTGCCAGTAGTAGCGTACAGGGGGCAGGAGGCTACACCTTC; v_gene: TRBV19; d_gene: TRBD1; abundance: .; j_gene: TRBJ1-2
CDR3aa: CASSSGRRLAGVNQGEQFF; CDR3nt: TGTGCCAGCAGCTCCGGGCGTCGACTAGCGGGGGTAAATCAGGGGGAGCAGTTCTTC; v_gene: TRBV7-6; d_gene: TRBD2; abundance: .; j_gene: TRBJ2-1
CDR3aa: CASSVSARETQYF; CDR3nt: TGTGCCAGCAGTGTCTCTGCACGGGAGACCCAGTACTTC; v_gene: TRBV6-1; d_gene: .; abundance: .; j_gene: TRBJ2-5
CDR3aa: CASSLAPPRGHNEQFF; CDR3nt: TGTGCCAGCAGCTTAGCACCGCCCCGGGGTCACAATGAGCAGTTCTTC; v_gene: TRBV7-9; d_gene: .; abundance: .; j_gene: TRBJ2-1
CDR3aa: CASSLMAGASYEQYF; CDR3nt: TGTGCCAGCAGCTTAATGGCGGGGGCCTCCTACGAGCAGTACTTC; v_gene: TRBV7-3; d_gene: .; abundance: .; j_gene: TRBJ2-7
CDR3aa: CASSLTTGGHLSSYEQYF; CDR3nt: TGCGCCAGCAGCTTGACGACAGGGGGTCACCTTAGCTCCTACGAGCAGTACTTC; v_gene: TRBV5-1; d_gene: TRBD1; abundance: .; j_gene: TRBJ2-7
CDR3aa: CASSVSQISYGYTF; CDR3nt: TGTGCCAGCAGCGTCAGTCAAATCAGCTATGGCTACACCTTC; v_gene: TRBV9; d_gene: .; abundance: few; j_gene: TRBJ1-2
CDR3aa: CASSFQGAYEQYF; CDR3nt: TGTGCCAGCAGCTTTCAGGGGGCTTACGAGCAGTACTTC; v_gene: TRBV5-6; d_gene: TRBD1; abundance: once; j_gene: TRBJ2-7
CDR3aa: CASSLFRGAGTDTQYF; CDR3nt: TGTGCCAGCAGTTTATTTCGGGGGGCAGGCACAGATACGCAGTATTTT; v_gene: TRBV27; d_gene: .; abundance: .; j_gene: TRBJ2-3
CDR3aa: CASSEAPDSYEQYF; CDR3nt: TGTGCCAGCAGTGAAGCCCCGGACAGCTACGAGCAGTACTTC; v_gene: TRBV6-1; d_gene: .; abundance: .; j_gene: TRBJ2-7
CDR3aa: CASSALPGTSGSYEQYF; CDR3nt: TGTGCCAGTAGTGCCCTTCCGGGGACTAGCGGTTCCTACGAGCAGTACTTC; v_gene: TRBV19; d_gene: TRBD2; abundance: .; j_gene: TRBJ2-7
CDR3aa: CASRGEGFGFDTQYF; CDR3nt: TGTGCCAGCAGGGGGGAGGGTTTCGGGTTCGACACGCAGTATTTT; v_gene: TRBV6-1; d_gene: TRBD2; abundance: .; j_gene: TRBJ2-3
CDR3aa: CSVEFVQGNGYTF; CDR3nt: TGCAGCGTTGAATTTGTCCAGGGGAATGGCTACACCTTC; v_gene: TRBV29-1; d_gene: .; abundance: .; j_gene: TRBJ1-2
CDR3aa: CASSPSFPRTDTQYF; CDR3nt: TGTGCCAGCAGCCCCTCGTTTCCTCGCACAGATACGCAGTATTTT; v_gene: TRBV7-3; d_gene: .; abundance: once; j_gene: TRBJ2-3
CDR3aa: CAWSPTGAWGYTF; CDR3nt: TGTGCCTGGAGTCCGACAGGGGCGTGGGGCTACACCTTC; v_gene: TRBV30; d_gene: TRBD1; abundance: .; j_gene: TRBJ1-2
CDR3aa: CASGLVSYSPRHTGELFF; CDR3nt: TGTGCTAGTGGTTTGGTATCCTACAGCCCTCGTCACACCGGGGAGCTGTTTTTT; v_gene: TRBV12-5; d_gene: .; abundance: .; j_gene: TRBJ2-2
CDR3aa: CASSRGGDTEAFF; CDR3nt: TGTGCCAGCAGTCGGGGGGGGGACACTGAAGCTTTCTTT; v_gene: TRBV28; d_gene: .; abundance: .; j_gene: TRBJ1-1
CDR3aa: CSARGGQYGEKLFF; CDR3nt: TGCAGCGCCCGAGGGGGACAATATGGTGAAAAACTGTTTTTT; v_gene: TRBV29-1; d_gene: .; abundance: .; j_gene: TRBJ1-4
CDR3aa: CASSLSGAGVETQYF; CDR3nt: TGTGCCAGCAGTTTATCGGGGGCAGGGGTAGAGACCCAGTACTTC; v_gene: TRBV27; d_gene: .; abundance: .; j_gene: TRBJ2-5
CDR3aa: CASSEIRGEGGEQYF; CDR3nt: TGTGCCAGCAGTGAAATAAGGGGTGAAGGCGGCGAGCAGTACTTC; v_gene: TRBV25-1; d_gene: .; abundance: .; j_gene: TRBJ2-7
CDR3aa: CAWDRESGQPQHF; CDR3nt: TGTGCCTGGGACAGGGAAAGCGGTCAGCCCCAGCATTTT; v_gene: TRBV30; d_gene: TRBD1; abundance: .; j_gene: TRBJ1-5
CDR3aa: CASSFGLADARGQYF; CDR3nt: TGTGCCAGCAGCTTTGGGCTAGCGGACGCTCGGGGCCAGTACTTC; v_gene: TRBV7-9; d_gene: TRBD2; abundance: .; j_gene: TRBJ2-5
CDR3aa: CASSVGDLGYEQYF; CDR3nt: TGTGCCAGCAGCGTGGGGGACTTGGGCTACGAGCAGTACTTC; v_gene: TRBV9; d_gene: .; abundance: .; j_gene: TRBJ2-7
CDR3aa: CASSSLGQGADTQYF; CDR3nt: TGTGCCAGCAGTTCTCTAGGACAGGGGGCTGATACGCAGTATTTT; v_gene: TRBV28; d_gene: TRBD1; abundance: .; j_gene: TRBJ2-3
CDR3aa: CASSMDRVREKLFF; CDR3nt: TGTGCCAGCAGTATGGACAGGGTGCGGGAAAAACTGTTTTTT; v_gene: TRBV6-1; d_gene: TRBD1; abundance: .; j_gene: TRBJ1-4
CDR3aa: CASSQETGGPRSSDTQYF; CDR3nt: TGTGCCAGCAGCCAAGAGACGGGGGGGCCGAGGTCTTCAGATACGCAGTATTTT; v_gene: TRBV14; d_gene: TRBD2; abundance: .; j_gene: TRBJ2-3
CDR3aa: CASSTTGDYEQYF; CDR3nt: TGTGCCAGCAGCACCACAGGGGACTACGAGCAGTACTTC; v_gene: TRBV7-2; d_gene: TRBD1; abundance: few; j_gene: TRBJ2-7
CDR3aa: CASSSPGGGSDTQYF; CDR3nt: TGTGCCAGCAGTTCCCCGGGTGGGGGCTCGGATACGCAGTATTTT; v_gene: TRBV27; d_gene: .; abundance: .; j_gene: TRBJ2-3
CDR3aa: CASSRQGGGEQYF; CDR3nt: TGTGCCAGCTCACGCCAGGGGGGAGGCGAGCAGTACTTC; v_gene: TRBV18; d_gene: .; abundance: .; j_gene: TRBJ2-7
CDR3aa: CASPGLAGEKNTDTQYF; CDR3nt: TGTGCCAGCCCGGGACTAGCGGGGGAGAAGAACACAGATACGCAGTATTTT; v_gene: TRBV6-4; d_gene: TRBD2; abundance: .; j_gene: TRBJ2-3
CDR3aa: CASSPRAGQGDSPLHF; CDR3nt: TGTGCCAGCTCACCGAGGGCGGGACAGGGAGATTCACCCCTCCACTTT; v_gene: TRBV18; d_gene: TRBD1; abundance: .; j_gene: TRBJ1-6
CDR3aa: CAWSVDSRSGNTIYF; CDR3nt: TGTGCCTGGAGTGTAGACAGCCGCTCTGGAAACACCATATATTTT; v_gene: TRBV30; d_gene: .; abundance: once; j_gene: TRBJ1-3
CDR3aa: CASNLRGRVGTEAFF; CDR3nt: TGTGCCAGCAACCTTAGAGGCAGGGTCGGCACTGAAGCTTTCTTT; v_gene: TRBV11-2; d_gene: .; abundance: .; j_gene: TRBJ1-1
CDR3aa: CASSLYREQYF; CDR3nt: TGTGCCAGCAGCTTATATCGCGAGCAGTACTTC; v_gene: TRBV7-3; d_gene: .; abundance: .; j_gene: TRBJ2-7
CDR3aa: CATSRRQGVGTEAFF; CDR3nt: TGTGCCACCAGCAGGAGACAGGGGGTAGGCACTGAAGCTTTCTTT; v_gene: TRBV15; d_gene: TRBD1; abundance: .; j_gene: TRBJ1-1
CDR3aa: CASSYGDRGSTDTQYF; CDR3nt: TGTGCCAGCAGCTACGGGGACAGGGGAAGCACAGATACGCAGTATTTT; v_gene: TRBV7-9; d_gene: TRBD1; abundance: .; j_gene: TRBJ2-3
CDR3aa: CASSQEKTAGGLDEQYF; CDR3nt: TGTGCCAGCAGCCAAGAAAAGACAGCGGGGGGGCTGGACGAGCAGTACTTC; v_gene: TRBV4-2; d_gene: TRBD2; abundance: few; j_gene: TRBJ2-7
CDR3aa: CASSGSGAQYF; CDR3nt: TGTGCCAGCAGCGGAAGCGGGGCCCAGTACTTC; v_gene: TRBV9; d_gene: TRBD2; abundance: .; j_gene: TRBJ2-5
CDR3aa: CASSQGTGVSYEQYF; CDR3nt: TGCGCCAGCAGCCAAGGAACAGGGGTCTCCTACGAGCAGTACTTC; v_gene: TRBV4-3; d_gene: TRBD1; abundance: .; j_gene: TRBJ2-7
CDR3aa: CASSPGTGVSNQPQHF; CDR3nt: TGTGCCAGCTCCCCTGGGACAGGCGTTAGCAATCAGCCCCAGCATTTT; v_gene: TRBV18; d_gene: TRBD1; abundance: .; j_gene: TRBJ1-5
CDR3aa: CASSGKTSGGGNQPQHF; CDR3nt: TGTGCCAGCAGTGGGAAGACCTCAGGGGGCGGCAATCAGCCCCAGCATTTT; v_gene: TRBV6-1; d_gene: TRBD1; abundance: .; j_gene: TRBJ1-5
CDR3aa: CASSLIGGDYEQYF; CDR3nt: TGCGCCAGCAGCTTGATAGGGGGTGACTACGAGCAGTACTTC; v_gene: TRBV5-1; d_gene: .; abundance: .; j_gene: TRBJ2-7
CDR3aa: CASSIGGINTEAFF; CDR3nt: TGTGCCAGTAGTATAGGAGGGATAAACACTGAAGCTTTCTTT; v_gene: TRBV19; d_gene: .; abundance: .; j_gene: TRBJ1-1
CDR3aa: CASSESGGLAVYEQYF; CDR3nt: TGCGCCAGCAGTGAGTCGGGGGGACTAGCGGTCTACGAGCAGTACTTC; v_gene: TRBV10-1; d_gene: TRBD2; abundance: .; j_gene: TRBJ2-7